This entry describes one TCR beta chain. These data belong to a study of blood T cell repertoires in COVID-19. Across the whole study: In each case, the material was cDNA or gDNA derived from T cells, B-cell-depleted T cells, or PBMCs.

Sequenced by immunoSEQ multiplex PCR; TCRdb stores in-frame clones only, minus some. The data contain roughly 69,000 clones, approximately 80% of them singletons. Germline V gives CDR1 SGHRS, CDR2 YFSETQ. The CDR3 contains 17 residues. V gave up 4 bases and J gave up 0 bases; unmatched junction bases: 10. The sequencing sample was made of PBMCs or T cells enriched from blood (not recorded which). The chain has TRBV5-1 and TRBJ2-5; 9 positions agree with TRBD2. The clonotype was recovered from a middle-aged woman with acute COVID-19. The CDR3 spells CASSRSGTSLYQETQYF. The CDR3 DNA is TGCGCCAGCAGCAGATCCGGGACTAGCCTGTACCAAGAGACCCAGTACTTC.